This T cell receptor (beta chain) was profiled in a study of post-analysis software for immune sequencing data. Overall study context: Disease trajectories encompassed relapsing-remitting, secondary progressive and progressive-relapsing multiple sclerosis. Study-level results: Controls had lower frequencies than patients of 4 or 5 TRBV segments, which included TRBV5-6, TRBV5-1 and TRBV20-1. Co-batched samples clustered tightly together by F measure. Controls significantly exceeded multiple sclerosis patients in normalized Chao1 diversity.

cDNA libraries of TCR beta carried unique molecular identifiers. Input of roughly 0.95 to 10 million T cells yielded roughly 0.5 million cDNA molecules. TCRdb processed the PCR reads anew with MiXCR; each CDR3 protein has one entry. This sample has 650,000 to 850,000 distinct CDR3 sequences; about 43% occur once, and the top ten carry 4.9%. The germline V and J ends were trimmed by 5 bases and 5 bases, with 13 bases remaining between them. CDR1 is SGHTA and CDR2 is FQGTGA in the germline V gene. This CDR3 contains 13 residues. Comment on this clonotype: Its antigen is still unknown.

The J gene is TRBJ2-7, the V gene TRBV7-3; D is undetermined. This sequence was found in a girl aged 5 to 17 with multiple sclerosis. Sample: blood. In DNA, the CDR3 is TGTGCCAGCAGCACAATCCACCGGGACGAGCAGTACTTC. It codes for CASSTIHRDEQYF.